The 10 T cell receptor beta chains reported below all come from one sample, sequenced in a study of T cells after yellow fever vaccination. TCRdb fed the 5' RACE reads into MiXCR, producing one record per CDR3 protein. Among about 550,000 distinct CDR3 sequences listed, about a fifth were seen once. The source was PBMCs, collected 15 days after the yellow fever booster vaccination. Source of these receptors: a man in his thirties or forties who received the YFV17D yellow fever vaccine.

This chain's CDR3 is CASSQNSGREQFF. CDR3 DNA: TGTGCCAGCAGCCAGAACTCAGGTCGTGAGCAGTTCTTC. The V gene is TRBV4-2, the J gene TRBJ2-1, with D unclear. Germline V gene sequence: CDR1 LGHNA, CDR2 YNFKEQ. Deletions cut 3 bases from V and 9 bases from J, with 12 bases between. The CDR3 spans 13 residues.

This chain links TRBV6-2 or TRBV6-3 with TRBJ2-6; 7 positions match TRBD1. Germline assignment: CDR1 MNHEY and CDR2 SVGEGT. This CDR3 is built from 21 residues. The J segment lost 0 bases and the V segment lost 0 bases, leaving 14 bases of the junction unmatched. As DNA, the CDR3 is TGTGCCAGCAGTTACTCGCCCCTACCGGGACAGTCAAGCTCTGGGGCCAACGTCCTGACTTTC. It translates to CASSYSPLPGQSSSGANVLTF.

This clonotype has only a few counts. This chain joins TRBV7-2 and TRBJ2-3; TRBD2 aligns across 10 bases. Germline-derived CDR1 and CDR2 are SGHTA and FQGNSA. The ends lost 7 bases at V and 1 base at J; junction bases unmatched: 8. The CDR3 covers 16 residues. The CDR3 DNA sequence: TGTGCCAGCATCACGACCGGGACTAGCGGCACAGATACGCAGTATTTT. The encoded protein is CASITTGTSGTDTQYF.

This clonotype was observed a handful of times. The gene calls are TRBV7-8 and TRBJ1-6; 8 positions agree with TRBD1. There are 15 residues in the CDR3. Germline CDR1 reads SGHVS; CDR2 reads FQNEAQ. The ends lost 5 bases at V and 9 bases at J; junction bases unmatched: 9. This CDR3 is CASSKGQVWGSPLHF. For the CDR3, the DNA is TGTGCCAGCAGCAAGGGACAGGTTTGGGGTTCACCCCTCCACTTT.

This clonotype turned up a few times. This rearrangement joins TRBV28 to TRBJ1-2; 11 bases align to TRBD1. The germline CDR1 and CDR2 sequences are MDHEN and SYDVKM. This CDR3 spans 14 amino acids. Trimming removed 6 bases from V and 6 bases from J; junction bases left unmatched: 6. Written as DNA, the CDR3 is TGTGCCAGCAGCCCTGGACAGGGGGCGCATGGCTACACCTTC. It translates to CASSPGQGAHGYTF.

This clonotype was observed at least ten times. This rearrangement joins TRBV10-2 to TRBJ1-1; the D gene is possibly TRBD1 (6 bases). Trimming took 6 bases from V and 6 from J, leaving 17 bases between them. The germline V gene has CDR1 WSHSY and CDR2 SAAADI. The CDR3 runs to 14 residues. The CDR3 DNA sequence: TGCGCCAGCAGCCCCGGCGGGGGCGAGGCTGAAGCTTTCTTT. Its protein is CASSPGGGEAEAFF.

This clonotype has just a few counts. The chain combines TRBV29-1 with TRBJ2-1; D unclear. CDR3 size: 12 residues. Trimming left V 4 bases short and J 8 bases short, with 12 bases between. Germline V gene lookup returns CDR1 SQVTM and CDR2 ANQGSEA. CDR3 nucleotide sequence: TGCAGCGTTGTGTGGGGTGGGGATGAGCAGTTCTTC. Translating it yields CSVVWGGDEQFF.

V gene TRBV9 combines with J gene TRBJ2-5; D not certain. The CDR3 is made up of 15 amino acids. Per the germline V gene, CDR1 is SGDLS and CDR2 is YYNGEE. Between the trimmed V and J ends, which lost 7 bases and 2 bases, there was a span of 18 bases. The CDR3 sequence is CASASGSFEQETQYF. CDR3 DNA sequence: TGTGCCAGCGCTTCCGGAAGCTTCGAACAAGAGACCCAGTACTTC.

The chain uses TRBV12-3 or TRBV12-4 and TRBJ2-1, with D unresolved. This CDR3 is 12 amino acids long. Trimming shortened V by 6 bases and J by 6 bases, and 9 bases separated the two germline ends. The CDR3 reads CASRPGVNEQFF. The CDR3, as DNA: TGTGCCAGCAGGCCGGGTGTCAATGAGCAGTTCTTC.

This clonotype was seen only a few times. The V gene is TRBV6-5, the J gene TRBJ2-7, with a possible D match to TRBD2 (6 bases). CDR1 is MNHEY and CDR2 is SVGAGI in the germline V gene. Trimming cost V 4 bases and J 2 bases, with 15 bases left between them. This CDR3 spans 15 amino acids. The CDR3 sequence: CASSWRDGGAYEQYF. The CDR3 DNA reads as TGTGCCAGCAGTTGGAGAGACGGGGGAGCCTACGAGCAGTACTTC.